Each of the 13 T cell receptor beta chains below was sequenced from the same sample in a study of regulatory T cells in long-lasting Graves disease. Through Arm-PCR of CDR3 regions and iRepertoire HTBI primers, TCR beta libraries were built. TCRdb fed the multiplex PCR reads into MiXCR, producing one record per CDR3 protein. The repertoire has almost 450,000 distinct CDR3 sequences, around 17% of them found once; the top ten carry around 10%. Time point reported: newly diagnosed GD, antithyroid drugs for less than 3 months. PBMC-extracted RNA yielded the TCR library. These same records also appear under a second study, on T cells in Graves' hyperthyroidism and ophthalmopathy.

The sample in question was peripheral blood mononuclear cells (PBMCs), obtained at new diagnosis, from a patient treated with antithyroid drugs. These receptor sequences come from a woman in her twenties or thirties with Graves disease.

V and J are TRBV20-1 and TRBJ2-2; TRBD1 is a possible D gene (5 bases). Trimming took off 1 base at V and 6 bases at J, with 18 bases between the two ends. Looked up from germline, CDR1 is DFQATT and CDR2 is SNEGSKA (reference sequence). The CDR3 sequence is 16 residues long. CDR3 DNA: TGCAGTGCTAGAGGTTACGTAGGGGATAACGCCGGGGAGCTGTTTTTT. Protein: CSARGYVGDNAGELFF.

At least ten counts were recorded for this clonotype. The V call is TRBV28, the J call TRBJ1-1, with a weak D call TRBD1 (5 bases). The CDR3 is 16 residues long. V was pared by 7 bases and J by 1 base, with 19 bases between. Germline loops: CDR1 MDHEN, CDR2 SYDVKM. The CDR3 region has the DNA TGTGCCAGCAAGGAGGCAGGGTTAGGCTCGAACACTGAAGCTTTCTTT. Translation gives CASKEAGLGSNTEAFF.

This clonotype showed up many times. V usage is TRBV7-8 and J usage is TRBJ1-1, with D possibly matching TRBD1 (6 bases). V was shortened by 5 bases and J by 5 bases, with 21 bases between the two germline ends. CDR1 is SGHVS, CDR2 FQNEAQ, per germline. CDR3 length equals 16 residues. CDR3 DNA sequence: TGTGCCAGCAGCAAAAAAGACTCGGGGGCCCGTACTGAAGCTTTCTTT. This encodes CASSKKDSGARTEAFF.

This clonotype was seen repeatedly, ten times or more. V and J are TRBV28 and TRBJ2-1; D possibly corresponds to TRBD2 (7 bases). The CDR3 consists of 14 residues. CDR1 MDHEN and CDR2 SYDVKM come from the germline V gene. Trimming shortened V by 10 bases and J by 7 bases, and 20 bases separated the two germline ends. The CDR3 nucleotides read TGTGCCACCTCCCTAGGGGGGGGCCCTAATGAGCAGTTCTTC. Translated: CATSLGGGPNEQFF.

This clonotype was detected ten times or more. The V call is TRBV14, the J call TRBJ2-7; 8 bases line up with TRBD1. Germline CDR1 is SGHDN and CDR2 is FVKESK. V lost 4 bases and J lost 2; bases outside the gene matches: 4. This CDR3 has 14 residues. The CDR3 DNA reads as TGTGCCAGCAGCCCGACAGGGGTTACCTACGAGCAGTACTTC. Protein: CASSPTGVTYEQYF.

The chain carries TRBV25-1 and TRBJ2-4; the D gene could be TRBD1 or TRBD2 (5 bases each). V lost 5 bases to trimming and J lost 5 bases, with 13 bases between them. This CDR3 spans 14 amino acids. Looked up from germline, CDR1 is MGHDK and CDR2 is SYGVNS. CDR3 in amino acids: CASSRGTAQNIQYF. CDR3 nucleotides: TGTGCCAGCAGTCGGGGCACGGCCCAAAACATTCAGTACTTC.

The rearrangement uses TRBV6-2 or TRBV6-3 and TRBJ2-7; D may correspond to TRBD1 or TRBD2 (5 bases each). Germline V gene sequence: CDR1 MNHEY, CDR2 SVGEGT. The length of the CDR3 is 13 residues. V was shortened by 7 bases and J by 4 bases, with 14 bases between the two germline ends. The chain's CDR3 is CASTMGTDYEQYF. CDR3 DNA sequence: TGTGCCAGCACCATGGGGACGGATTACGAGCAGTACTTC.

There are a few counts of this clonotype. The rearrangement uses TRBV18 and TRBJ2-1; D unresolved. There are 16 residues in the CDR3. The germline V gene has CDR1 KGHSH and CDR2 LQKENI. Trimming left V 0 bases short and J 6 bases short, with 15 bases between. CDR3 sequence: CASSPPGPFNGNEQFF. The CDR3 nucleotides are TGTGCCAGCTCACCACCGGGCCCCTTCAACGGCAATGAGCAGTTCTTC.

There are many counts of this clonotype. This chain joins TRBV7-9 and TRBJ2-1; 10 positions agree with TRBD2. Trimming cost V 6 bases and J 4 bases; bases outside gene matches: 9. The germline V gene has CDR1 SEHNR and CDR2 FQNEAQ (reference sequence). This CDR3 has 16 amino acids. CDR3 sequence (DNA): TGTGCCAGCAGTCAAGCGGGAGGGCCAGGGTACAATGAGCAGTTCTTC. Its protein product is CASSQAGGPGYNEQFF.

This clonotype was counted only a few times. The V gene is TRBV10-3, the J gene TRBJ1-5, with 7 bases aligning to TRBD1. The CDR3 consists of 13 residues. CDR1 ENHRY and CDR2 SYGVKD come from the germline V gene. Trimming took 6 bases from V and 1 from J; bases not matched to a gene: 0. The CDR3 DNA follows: TGTGCCATCAGGGGACAGAGCAATCAGCCCCAGCATTTT. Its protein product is CAIRGQSNQPQHF.

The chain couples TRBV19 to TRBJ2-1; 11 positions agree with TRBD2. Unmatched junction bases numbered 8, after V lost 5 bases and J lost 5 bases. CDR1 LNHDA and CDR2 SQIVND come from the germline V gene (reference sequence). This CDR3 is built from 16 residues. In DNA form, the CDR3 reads TGTGCCAGTAGTGCGATAGCGGGAGGGCCTGACAATGAGCAGTTCTTC. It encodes CASSAIAGGPDNEQFF.

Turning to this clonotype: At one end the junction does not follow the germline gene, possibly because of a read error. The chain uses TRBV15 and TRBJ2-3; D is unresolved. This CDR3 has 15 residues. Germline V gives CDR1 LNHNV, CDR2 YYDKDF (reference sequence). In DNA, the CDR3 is TGTGCCAGCAGCCCTCTCCAGCCTAGCACAGATACGCAGTATTTT. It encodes CASSPLQPSTDTQYF.

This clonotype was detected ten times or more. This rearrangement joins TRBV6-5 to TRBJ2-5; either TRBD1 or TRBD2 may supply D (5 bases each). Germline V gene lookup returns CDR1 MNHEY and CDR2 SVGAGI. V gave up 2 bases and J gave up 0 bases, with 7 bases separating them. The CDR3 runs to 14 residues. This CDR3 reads CASSYGTNQETQYF. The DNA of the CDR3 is TGTGCCAGCAGTTACGGGACCAACCAAGAGACCCAGTACTTC.